This entry lists 2 T cell receptor beta chains sequenced from one sample in a study of T cell responses to AZD1222 COVID-19 vaccine (dated by TCRdb to the early 2020s). Reading the label with the study, this specimen's time point is: baseline before first vaccination. Libraries were prepared through the immunoSEQ multiplex PCR assay. TCRdb took over this immuneACCESS table, retaining in-frame rearrangements with V and J assigned. Such tables are incomplete; in checked studies, under half of the missing clones stem from an unresolved V gene, and the remainder is unexplained. Present in this sample are around 100,000 clones, around 92% of which were seen just once. The ten largest clones capture 45% of the sample. Source: peripheral blood, taken on day 0 of AZD1222 vaccination. The origin of the receptors is an adult in good health.

The chain couples TRBV18 to TRBJ2-1; TRBD2 aligns across 10 bases. The CDR3 totals 16 residues. CDR1 and CDR2 (germline): KGHSH, LQKENI. The V and J ends lost 6 bases and 5 bases, in that order; junction bases with no gene match: 10. Here the CDR3 reads CASSNTMGTSDNEQFF. CDR3 DNA sequence: TGTGCCAGCTCGAACACCATGGGGACTAGCGACAATGAGCAGTTCTTC.

The rearrangement links TRBV20-1 to TRBJ1-1; no definite D call. The CDR3 spans 11 residues. The V and J ends lost 3 bases and 3 bases respectively, with 5 bases between them. Per the germline V gene, CDR1 is DFQATT and CDR2 is SNEGSKA (reference sequence). CDR3 sequence reads: CSASGDTEAFF. CDR3 DNA sequence: TGCAGTGCTAGTGGGGACACTGAAGCTTTCTTT.